This T cell receptor (beta chain) was sequenced in a study of T cells after yellow fever vaccination. The CDR3 sequence is 16 residues long. The germline V gene encodes CDR1 DFQATT and CDR2 SNEGSKA (reference sequence). The V end lost 0 bases, the J end lost 4 bases, and 18 bases lay between the germline ends. Study-level points and caveats: Most clones from primary vaccination were detected again post-booster (almost 98% CD4, roughly 90% CD8).

This clonotype was counted a few times. Its matching antigen is unknown. TCRdb fed the 5' RACE reads into MiXCR, producing one record per CDR3 protein. The repertoire holds a few hundred thousand distinct CDR3 sequences, with about an eighth as singletons. The receptor was isolated from a man in his late teens or twenties who received the YFV17D yellow fever vaccine. The chain uses TRBV20-1 and TRBJ1-2, with D possibly matching TRBD1 (6 bases). The specimen was CD4+ T cells sorted from PBMCs, collected 15 days after the yellow fever booster vaccination. The CDR3 spells CSARDWEKGGGYGYTF. CDR3 nucleotides: TGCAGTGCTAGAGATTGGGAGAAAGGAGGGGGCTATGGCTACACCTTC.